This T cell receptor (beta chain) was sequenced in a study of blood T cell repertoires in COVID-19. Sequenced by immunoSEQ multiplex PCR; TCRdb stores in-frame clones only, minus some. The data show tens of thousands of clones, 80% to 90% seen once. This CDR3 has 16 amino acids. Germline CDR1 MDHEN, CDR2 SYDVKM. V gave up 2 bases and J gave up 6 bases, with 16 bases separating them. The chain links TRBV28 to TRBJ1-4; a weak D match, TRBD1 (5 bases). The receptor was derived from a man in his sixties or seventies with acute or convalescent COVID-19. The specimen sequenced was peripheral blood. The CDR3 sequence: CASSLTLAGGDEKLFF. The CDR3 DNA is TGTGCCAGCAGTTTAACTCTGGCGGGGGGGGATGAAAAACTGTTTTTT.